The 13 T cell receptor beta chains below were found in one sample sequenced in a study of blood T cell repertoires in COVID-19. Sequencing was performed with immunoSEQ multiplex PCR; in TCRdb, only in-frame clones are kept and a portion is missing. Of approximately 170,000 clones in the sample, around 82% were seen once. The sample was peripheral blood. The receptors were sampled from a man aged 55 to 70 with active or convalescent COVID-19.

V gene TRBV25-1 combines with J gene TRBJ2-3; 7 bases align to TRBD2. Germline CDR1 MGHDK, CDR2 SYGVNS. The CDR3 covers 16 residues. J lost 0 bases, V lost 1 base, and 4 bases had no gene match. The CDR3 sequence: CASSEWNSGSTDTQYF. CDR3 sequence (DNA): TGTGCCAGCAGTGAATGGAATAGCGGGAGCACAGATACGCAGTATTTT.

Here the CDR3 reads CASSLGVQANQPQHF. The CDR3 DNA follows: TGTGCCAGCAGCTTAGGAGTACAGGCTAATCAGCCCCAGCATTTT. This chain uses TRBV11-2 with TRBJ1-5; tentative D call: TRBD1 (5 bases). The germline V and J ends were trimmed by 1 base and 4 bases, with 11 bases remaining between them. The CDR3 runs to 15 residues. In germline, CDR1 is SGHAT, CDR2 FQNNGV.

The chain uses TRBV6-5 and TRBJ1-1, with D maybe TRBD1 (6 bases). This CDR3 contains 14 residues. The germline CDR1 and CDR2 sequences are MNHEY and SVGAGI. Between the trimmed V and J ends, which lost 2 bases and 5 bases, there was a span of 12 bases. DNA for the CDR3: TGTGCCAGCAGTTACAAGGGGGGGCGGACTGAAGCTTTCTTT. Protein product: CASSYKGGRTEAFF.

The chain couples TRBV6-1 to TRBJ2-5; 8 bases are shared with TRBD1. CDR1 is MNHNS, CDR2 SASEGT, per germline. V trimming: 4 bases; J trimming: 1 base; junction bases outside the gene matches: 8. The CDR3 spans 16 residues. CDR3: CASSAPGGWGQETQYF. Here the CDR3 DNA reads TGTGCCAGCAGTGCCCCAGGGGGCTGGGGCCAAGAGACCCAGTACTTC.

This clone appeared a single time. The chain joins TRBV6-4 to TRBJ2-7, with D tentatively TRBD2 (6 bases). This CDR3 region has 15 residues. Germline V gene sequence: CDR1 MRHNA, CDR2 SNTAGT. V shed 3 bases and J shed 3 bases, with 15 bases lying between them. CDR3 bases: TGTGCCAGCAGTGAAGGCGGGGTGGGGGTCTACGAGCAGTACTTC. The encoded protein is CASSEGGVGVYEQYF.

The chain uses TRBV2 and TRBJ2-2; 12 nucleotides match TRBD2. CDR1 and CDR2 from the germline V gene are SNHLY and FYNNEI. Trimming removed 6 bases from V and 4 bases from J; junction bases left unmatched: 3. This CDR3 has 15 amino acids. The DNA for the CDR3 is TGTGCCAGCAGACTAGCGGGGGGACTCACCGGGGAGCTGTTTTTT. Translated, it gives CASRLAGGLTGELFF. The full variable domain, its missing parts supplied by reference TRBV2 and TRBJ2-2, is EPEVTQTPSHQVTQMGQEVILRCVPISNHLYFYWYRQILGQKVEFLVSFYNNEISEKSEIFDDQFSVERPDGSNFTLKIRSTKLEDSAMYFCASRLAGGLTGELFFGEGSRLTVL.

This chain connects TRBV2 to TRBJ2-1; TRBD1 matches at 12 bases. The CDR3 sequence is 15 residues long. Germline V gives CDR1 SNHLY, CDR2 FYNNEI. V shed 8 bases and J 6 bases; nucleotides not matched to a gene: 8. The CDR3 nucleotides read TGTGCCAGCGGGAAGGGACAGGGGGCACCCAATGAGCAGTTCTTC. It is translated as CASGKGQGAPNEQFF.

This clone was counted once. V gene TRBV4-1 combines with J gene TRBJ1-3; TRBD1 aligns across 7 bases. V trimming: 8 bases; J trimming: 0 bases; junction bases outside the gene matches: 7. The germline V gene encodes CDR1 MGHRA and CDR2 YSYEKL. This CDR3 is built from 15 residues. Here the CDR3 DNA reads TGCGCCAGCGGGCTAACAGGGGACTCTGGAAACACCATATATTTT. It yields the protein CASGLTGDSGNTIYF.

The V call is TRBV28, the J call TRBJ2-7, with D maybe TRBD1 (5 bases). Deletions cut 2 bases from V and 9 bases from J, with 14 bases between. Germline CDR1 MDHEN, CDR2 SYDVKM. The CDR3 covers 13 residues. The CDR3 DNA reads as TGTGCCAGCAGTTTAGACAGTTATTCGGGGCAGTACTTC. Residues: CASSLDSYSGQYF.

The gene calls are TRBV11-2 and TRBJ2-7; the match to TRBD2 covers 8 bases. The J segment lost 2 bases and the V segment lost 1 base, leaving 7 bases of the junction unmatched. The CDR3 contains 16 residues. Looked up from germline, CDR1 is SGHAT and CDR2 is FQNNGV. The CDR3 DNA is TGTGCCAGCAGCTTAGTCCGCCCAGCGGGAGCCTACGAGCAGTACTTC. It specifies CASSLVRPAGAYEQYF.

The V gene is TRBV2, the J gene TRBJ1-6; 7 positions match TRBD1. This CDR3 contains 14 residues. Germline-derived CDR1 and CDR2 are SNHLY and FYNNEI. Trimming cost V 7 bases and J 4 bases; bases outside gene matches: 4. The CDR3, as DNA: TGTGCCAGCAACCGGGACAGTTATAATTCACCCCTCCACTTT. Translating it yields CASNRDSYNSPLHF. The variable domain in full, with the rest retrieved from reference TRBV2 and TRBJ1-6, is EPEVTQTPSHQVTQMGQEVILRCVPISNHLYFYWYRQILGQKVEFLVSFYNNEISEKSEIFDDQFSVERPDGSNFTLKIRSTKLEDSAMYFCASNRDSYNSPLHFGNGTRLTVT.

This chain links TRBV5-8 with TRBJ1-4; D may be TRBD1 (6 bases). In germline, CDR1 is SGHTS, CDR2 YDEGEE. CDR3 length: 14 amino acids. V was trimmed by 4 bases and J by 2 bases, leaving 9 bases between them. CDR3 residues: CASSTGLTNEKLFF. The CDR3 region has the DNA TGTGCCAGCAGCACAGGGTTGACTAATGAAAAACTGTTTTTT. Combining the CDR3 with reference TRBV5-8 and TRBJ1-4 gives the whole variable domain EAGVTQSPTHLIKTRGQQATLRCSPISGHTSVYWYQQALGLGLQFLLWYDEGEERNRGNFPPRFSGRQFPNYSSELNVNALELEDSALYLCASSTGLTNEKLFFGSGTQLSVL.

V usage is TRBV5-6 and J usage is TRBJ2-1, with 10 nucleotides matching TRBD1. The trim removed 7 bases at V and 5 bases at J, leaving 3 bases unmatched. CDR3 length: 13 residues. Germline lookup yields CDR1 SGHDT and CDR2 YYEEEE. The CDR3 nucleotides are TGTGCCAGCGCAGGACAGGGGGACAATGAGCAGTTCTTC. This codes for CASAGQGDNEQFF.